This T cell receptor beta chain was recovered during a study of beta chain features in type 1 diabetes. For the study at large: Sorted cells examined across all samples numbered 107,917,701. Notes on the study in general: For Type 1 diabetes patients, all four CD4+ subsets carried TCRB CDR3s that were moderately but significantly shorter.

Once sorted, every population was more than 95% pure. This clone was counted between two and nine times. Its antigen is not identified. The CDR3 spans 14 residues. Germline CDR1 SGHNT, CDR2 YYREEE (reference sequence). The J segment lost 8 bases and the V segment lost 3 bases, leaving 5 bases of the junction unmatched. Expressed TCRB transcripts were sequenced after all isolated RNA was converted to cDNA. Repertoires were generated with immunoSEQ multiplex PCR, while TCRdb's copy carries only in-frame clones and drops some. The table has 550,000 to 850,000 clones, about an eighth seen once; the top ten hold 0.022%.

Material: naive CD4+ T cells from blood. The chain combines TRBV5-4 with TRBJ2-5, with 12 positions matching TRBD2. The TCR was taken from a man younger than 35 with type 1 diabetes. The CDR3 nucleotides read TGTGCCAGCAGCTCGACTAGCGGGGGCACAACCCAGTACTTC. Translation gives CASSSTSGGTTQYF.